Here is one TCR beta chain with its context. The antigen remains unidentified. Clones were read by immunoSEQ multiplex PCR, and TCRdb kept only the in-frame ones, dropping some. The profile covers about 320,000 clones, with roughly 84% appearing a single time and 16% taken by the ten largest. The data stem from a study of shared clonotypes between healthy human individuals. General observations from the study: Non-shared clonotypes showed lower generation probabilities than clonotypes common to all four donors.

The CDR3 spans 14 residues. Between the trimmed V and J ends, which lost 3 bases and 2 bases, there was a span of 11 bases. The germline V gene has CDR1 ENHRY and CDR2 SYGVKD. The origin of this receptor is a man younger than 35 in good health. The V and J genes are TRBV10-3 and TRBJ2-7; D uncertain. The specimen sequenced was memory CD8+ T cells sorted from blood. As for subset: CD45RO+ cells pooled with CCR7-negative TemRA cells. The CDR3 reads CAISDGGGTYEQYF. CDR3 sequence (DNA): TGTGCCATCAGTGACGGCGGCGGAACCTACGAGCAGTACTTC.